These T cell receptor beta chains were read from a single sample in a study of blood T cell repertoires in COVID-19. The repertoire was sequenced with immunoSEQ multiplex PCR; TCRdb's copy has only in-frame clones and lacks some. The table includes 470,000 or so clones, 80% to 90% detected once. Material: peripheral blood. Source of these receptors: a woman aged 25 to 39 with acute or convalescent COVID-19. Each CDR3 is given with its conserved first and last residue. A D gene is named only where the DNA matches it firmly. Rows give clone size only sometimes, using once, few, many, or a class for an expanded clone.

J: TRBJ2-7
D: -
length: 12
V: TRBV5-6
size: -
CDR3: CASSLASNEQYF
DNA: TGTGCCAGCAGCTTGGCGAGTAACGAGCAGTACTTC

J: TRBJ2-1
D: -
length: 16
V: TRBV28
size: -
CDR3: CASSPGGELRGDEQFF
DNA: TGTGCCAGCAGTCCCGGCGGGGAGTTAAGGGGCGATGAGCAGTTCTTC

J: TRBJ1-6
D: -
length: 17
V: TRBV20-1
size: once
CDR3: CSASGTGYRTYNSPLHF
DNA: TGCAGTGCTAGTGGTACAGGGTATAGGACTTATAATTCACCCCTCCACTTT

J: TRBJ1-1
D: -
length: 16
V: TRBV19
size: -
CDR3: CASRSDTQGPNTEAFF
DNA: TGTGCCAGTAGATCCGATACCCAGGGTCCGAACACTGAAGCTTTCTTT

J: TRBJ2-7
D: TRBD2
length: 16
V: TRBV9
size: -
CDR3: CASSVQAGIGSYEQYF
DNA: TGTGCCAGCAGCGTCCAAGCGGGGATTGGCTCCTACGAGCAGTACTTC

J: TRBJ1-3
D: -
length: 15
V: TRBV5-5
size: -
CDR3: CASNPHRGSGNTIYF
DNA: TGTGCCAGCAATCCTCATCGGGGTTCCGGAAACACCATATATTTT

J: TRBJ1-4
D: TRBD1
length: 16
V: TRBV5-1
size: -
CDR3: CASSSYRGPTNEKLFF
DNA: TGCGCCAGCAGCTCCTACAGGGGTCCCACTAATGAAAAACTGTTTTTT

J: TRBJ2-3
D: TRBD2
length: 16
V: TRBV15
size: -
CDR3: CATSVPLAGGTDTQYF
DNA: TGTGCCACCAGCGTCCCATTGGCGGGAGGCACAGATACGCAGTATTTT

J: TRBJ2-7
D: -
length: 15
V: TRBV6-5
size: -
CDR3: CASSYSTTGGYEQYF
DNA: TGTGCCAGCAGTTACTCAACAACAGGTGGCTACGAGCAGTACTTC

J: TRBJ1-1
D: -
length: 14
V: TRBV5-4
size: -
CDR3: CASSFSGVGTEAFF
DNA: TGTGCCAGCAGCTTTTCAGGGGTGGGCACTGAAGCTTTCTTT

J: TRBJ2-2
D: -
length: 15
V: TRBV28
size: -
CDR3: CASSLQGENTGELFF
DNA: TGTGCCAGCAGTCTACAGGGAGAGAACACCGGGGAGCTGTTTTTT

J: TRBJ2-7
D: -
length: 14
V: TRBV11-1
size: -
CDR3: CASSLGQSSYEQYF
DNA: TGTGCCAGCAGCCTTGGACAGTCCTCCTACGAGCAGTACTTC

J: TRBJ1-1
D: TRBD1
length: 17
V: TRBV5-1
size: -
CDR3: CASSPPGQGVTLAEAFF
DNA: TGCGCCAGCAGCCCGCCGGGACAGGGAGTAACTTTGGCTGAAGCTTTCTTT

J: TRBJ2-5
D: TRBD1
length: 15
V: TRBV27
size: -
CDR3: CASSPGTVLQETQYF
DNA: TGTGCCAGCAGTCCCGGGACAGTCCTCCAAGAGACCCAGTACTTC

J: TRBJ2-1
D: TRBD1
length: 18
V: TRBV9
size: -
CDR3: CASSGHPAQTGSYNEQFF
DNA: TGTGCCAGCAGCGGCCATCCTGCCCAGACAGGGAGCTACAATGAGCAGTTCTTC

J: TRBJ1-3
D: TRBD1
length: 15
V: TRBV28
size: -
CDR3: CASTIGQGSGNTIYF
DNA: TGTGCCAGCACTATCGGACAGGGTAGTGGAAACACCATATATTTT

J: TRBJ1-6
D: -
length: 12
V: TRBV2
size: -
CDR3: CASRDSDSPLHF
DNA: TGTGCCAGCAGGGACAGTGATTCACCCCTCCACTTT

J: TRBJ2-5
D: TRBD2
length: 18
V: TRBV12-5
size: -
CDR3: CASGSIGISLAGKETQYF
DNA: TGTGCTAGTGGTTCCATCGGAATCTCCCTAGCGGGGAAAGAGACCCAGTACTTC

J: TRBJ1-1
D: -
length: 12
V: TRBV12-3/TRBV12-4
size: -
CDR3: CASSQQGDGAFF
DNA: TGTGCCAGCAGTCAACAGGGTGATGGAGCTTTCTTT

J: TRBJ2-6
D: -
length: 15
V: TRBV5-1
size: -
CDR3: CASSLRPTGANVLTF
DNA: TGCGCCAGCAGCCTCAGGCCAACTGGGGCCAACGTCCTGACTTTC

J: TRBJ1-2
D: -
length: 14
V: TRBV29-1
size: -
CDR3: CSVDNSGGDYGYTF
DNA: TGCAGCGTTGATAACTCTGGGGGCGACTATGGCTACACCTTC

J: TRBJ2-3
D: TRBD1
length: 16
V: TRBV5-1
size: -
CDR3: CASSLIPGTGTDTQYF
DNA: TGCGCCAGCAGCTTAATACCCGGGACAGGGACAGATACGCAGTATTTT

J: TRBJ2-7
D: -
length: 12
V: TRBV12-5
size: -
CDR3: CASGVGSYEQYF
DNA: TGTGCTAGTGGTGTGGGGAGCTACGAGCAGTACTTC

J: TRBJ2-1
D: TRBD2
length: 14
V: TRBV10-3
size: -
CDR3: CATTFGTTTSPQFF
DNA: TGTGCCACGACCTTTGGGACTACCACCTCCCCACAGTTCTTC

J: TRBJ1-2
D: TRBD1
length: 11
V: TRBV29-1
size: few
CDR3: CSANRGYGYTF
DNA: TGCAGCGCGAACAGGGGCTATGGCTACACCTTC

J: TRBJ2-2
D: -
length: 12
V: TRBV6-5
size: -
CDR3: CASAGYNGELFF
DNA: TGTGCCAGCGCAGGGTACAACGGGGAGCTGTTTTTT

J: TRBJ2-1
D: TRBD2
length: 18
V: TRBV4-2
size: -
CDR3: CASSQNSMVGGGRNEQFF
DNA: TGTGCCAGCAGCCAGAATTCGATGGTCGGGGGGGGTAGGAATGAGCAGTTCTTC

J: TRBJ2-1
D: TRBD1
length: 16
V: TRBV7-9
size: -
CDR3: CASSGGTGASYNEQFF
DNA: TGTGCCAGCAGCGGTGGGACAGGGGCTTCCTACAATGAGCAGTTCTTC

J: TRBJ2-3
D: -
length: 14
V: TRBV6-1
size: once
CDR3: CASSDGGSTDTQYF
DNA: TGTGCCAGCAGTGATGGAGGAAGCACAGATACGCAGTATTTT

J: TRBJ2-3
D: TRBD2
length: 20
V: TRBV7-3
size: -
CDR3: CASSLTMVASGGARADTQYF
DNA: TGTGCCAGCAGCTTAACGATGGTGGCTAGCGGGGGGGCGAGGGCAGATACGCAGTATTTT

J: TRBJ2-7
D: TRBD1
length: 14
V: TRBV12-5
size: -
CDR3: CASGLGQGTYEQYF
DNA: TGTGCTAGTGGTTTGGGACAGGGCACCTACGAGCAGTACTTC

J: TRBJ2-1
D: TRBD1
length: 17
V: TRBV10-3
size: -
CDR3: CAISASERTGSYNEQFF
DNA: TGTGCCATCAGTGCCTCCGAGAGGACAGGGAGCTACAATGAGCAGTTCTTC

J: TRBJ2-5
D: -
length: 15
V: TRBV3-1/TRBV3-2
size: -
CDR3: CASSQEGPEGETQYF
DNA: TGTGCCAGCAGCCAAGAAGGACCGGAGGGGGAGACCCAGTACTTC

J: TRBJ2-1
D: TRBD2
length: 17
V: TRBV6-4
size: -
CDR3: CASAYGPPSGEDNEQFF
DNA: TGTGCCAGCGCCTATGGACCACCTAGCGGGGAGGACAATGAGCAGTTCTTC